This T cell receptor beta chain was captured by sequencing in a study of CD8+ T cells in alopecia areata. Following RNA extraction, reverse transcription yielded cDNA that acted as the sequencing template. Profiling relied on immunoSEQ multiplex PCR, and the TCRdb table lists in-frame clones only, not all of them. Among 170,000 or so clones listed, 59% were seen once. Overall study findings and caveats: Clonality in lesional scalp, especially alopecia totalis/universalis, exceeded that of normal scalp.

Germline-derived CDR1 and CDR2 are SQVTM and ANQGSEA. The V and J ends lost 0 bases and 4 bases respectively, with 7 bases between them. This CDR3 spans 13 amino acids. This clone was counted a few times. The antigen is undetermined. Lesional scalp punch biopsies and peripheral blood were collected from alopecia areata patients. The V call is TRBV29-1, the J call TRBJ1-3; D not resolved. This sequence was found in a human donor with alopecia areata. This sample comprised CD4+ T cells sorted from blood, obtained at week 0. CDR3 amino acids: CSVEDPSGNTIYF. The CDR3 region has the DNA TGCAGCGTTGAAGATCCCAGCGGAAACACCATATATTTT. The full variable domain, in which reference TRBV29-1 and TRBJ1-3 provide the parts outside the CDR3, is SAVISQKPSRDICQRGTSLTIQCQVDSQVTMMFWYRQQPGQSLTLIATANQGSEATYESGFVIDKFPISRPNLTFSTLTVSNMSPEDSSIYLCSVEDPSGNTIYFGEGSWLTVV.